These 2 T cell receptor beta chains were all obtained from the same sample, sequenced in a study of cytomegalovirus exposure and HLA in healthy donors. The primer mix had 60 Vbeta and 13 Jbeta primers. TCRdb's table, derived via immunoSEQ multiplex PCR, lists solely in-frame clones and lacks some. The sample contains some 150,000 clones, around 79% of which appear only once. The specimen sequenced was PBMCs. These receptors all come from a man between 50 and 59 years old in good health and CMV-seropositive.

V and J are TRBV4-2 and TRBJ2-3; D not resolved. This CDR3 is 13 amino acids long. CDR1 LGHNA and CDR2 YNFKEQ come from the germline V gene. V lost 1 base to trimming and J lost 4 bases, with 6 bases between them. DNA of the CDR3: TGTGCCAGCAGCCAAGTAAAATCAGATACGCAGTATTTT. Translating gives CASSQVKSDTQYF.

This clone occurred a few times. This sequence joins TRBV5-1 and TRBJ1-2, with 12 bases aligning to TRBD1. The V segment lost 3 bases and the J segment 8 bases; nucleotides outside the gene matches: 5. This CDR3 region has 14 residues. Germline V CDR1 and CDR2: SGHRS, YFSETQ. CDR3 bases: TGCGCCAGCAGCTCCGGGACAGGGGGCTCGGGCTACACCTTC. Translated, it gives CASSSGTGGSGYTF.